This entry is about one T cell receptor (beta chain). The antigen is undetermined. PCR primers comprised 60 Vbeta and 13 Jbeta primers. The protocol was immunoSEQ multiplex PCR, while the TCRdb copy is restricted to in-frame clones and leaves out a portion. This sample yields about 250,000 clones, of which around 65% are seen a single time; approximately 2.5% belongs to the top ten. The entry originates in a study of cytomegalovirus exposure and HLA in healthy donors. Study findings and constraints: Prediction of most subjects' HLA-A and HLA-B alleles by TCR beta sequences was reportedly accurate. By a later analysis, the bulk of CMV-associated TCR beta chains appeared HLA-restricted.

This CDR3 contains 13 residues. Germline lookup yields CDR1 KGHSH and CDR2 LQKENI. The germline V and J ends were trimmed by 2 bases and 6 bases, with 10 bases remaining between them. Donors consisted of healthy bone marrow donors. The sequenced material came from PBMCs. J is TRBJ1-1 and V is TRBV18; D is unclear. This receptor was identified in a female donor in good health and CMV-seronegative. CDR3 bases: TGTGCCAGCTCACCAGGGAACGGGGCTGAAGCTTTCTTT. This sequence encodes CASSPGNGAEAFF.